This is a list of T cell receptor beta chains from one sample in a study of cytomegalovirus exposure and HLA in healthy donors. Using immunoSEQ multiplex PCR, the repertoire was profiled, and TCRdb retains in-frame clones only, with some absent. The sample lists roughly 190,000 clones; roughly 80% were seen once. The sequencing input was PBMCs. Receptor source: a woman in her 30s in good health and CMV-seropositive. Both conserved end residues are part of each CDR3. Rows may omit the clone size; those that give it use once, few, many or a size class.

TRBJ1-5 | TRBV18 | - | CASSTGGGTTQPQHF
TRBJ2-1 | TRBV7-9 | - | CASSLAVAGAYNEQFF
TRBJ2-7 | TRBV1 | - | CTSSIRRQGFHEQYF
TRBJ1-2 | TRBV27 | few | CASDPGLLLNYGYTF
TRBJ2-1 | TRBV4-2 | once | CASSQDELRMQQFF
TRBJ2-7 | TRBV30 | - | CAWSVLEGRIKEQYF
TRBJ1-1 | TRBV5-1 | - | CASSGAPRESEAFF
TRBJ2-3 | TRBV7-9 | - | CASSLALAEPTDTQYF
TRBJ2-7 | TRBV2 | - | CASSEAAWTRPYEQYF
TRBJ2-5 | TRBV11-2 | - | CASRPIRGSQETQYF
TRBJ2-1 | TRBV4-2 | - | CASSTSGSYNEQFF